This T cell receptor beta chain was retrieved from a study of T cell repertoires in cytomegalovirus infection. Each CDR3 protein is one row after TCRdb ran MiXCR on the reads. The table has about 600,000 distinct CDR3 sequences, 20% to 30% seen once. This clonotype was detected only a few times. The germline V gene has CDR1 SEHNR and CDR2 FQNEAQ (reference sequence). The CDR3 loop spans 18 amino acids. Trimming took off 0 bases at V and 1 base at J, with 19 bases between the two ends. This TCR was recovered from a human donor in good health (CMV status not recorded). Some clones in this sample may be carry-over from other donors' samples. This chain joins TRBV7-9 and TRBJ2-7; either TRBD1 or TRBD2 may fit D (6 bases each). Sequencing used CD8+ T cells from PBMCs. The CDR3 nucleotides are TGTGCCAGCAGCTTAGCCAAGGTACCGGGGGCGGGTTCCTACGAGCAGTACTTC. Translating it yields CASSLAKVPGAGSYEQYF.